This T cell receptor beta chain was recorded in a study of T cells in Graves' hyperthyroidism and ophthalmopathy (dated by TCRdb to between 2019 and 2020). In the study overall: Peripheral blood was sampled at the time of initial diagnosis, prior to any treatment. Following sampling, methimazole starting at 30 mg daily was given to hyperthyroidism patients, and high-dose intravenous methylprednisolone was given to ophthalmopathy patients. To identify TCR V-J signatures that set the groups apart, the researchers used a discovery cohort of 100 patients, made up of approximately 43 with Graves' ophthalmopathy and 55 to 65 with stable Graves' hyperthyroidism. Whether ophthalmopathy could be predicted prospectively was tested in an independent validation cohort made up of 18 hyperthyroidism patients plus 17 patients who later progressed to ophthalmopathy. The study also compared thyroid tissue and blood T-cell repertoires from 5 to 7 Graves' hyperthyroidism patients. According to the paper, TCR Vbeta CDR3 sequencing was carried out on around 140 peripheral blood samples, which came from more than 40 ophthalmopathy, approximately 72 hyperthyroidism and about 17 progressor patients. The roughly 90 discovery patients were divided at random into training and test sets in a 7:3 ratio. Broad study findings and their caveats: Sample size was not statistically predetermined, and investigators were not blinded to group allocation. Most expanded thyroid clonotypes (frequency above 0.001) were also found in blood, which suggests that blood repertoires may mirror thyroid immune responses. In validation, progression to ophthalmopathy was predicted by the model with nearly 71% sensitivity and 72.22% specificity, a median of approximately 6.5 months before onset. Ophthalmopathy was separated from stable hyperthyroidism by a 13 V-J signature model, with over 85% sensitivity and just over 81% specificity obtained in cross-validation and 80%/75% obtained in testing.

In the ophthalmopathy patients, disease was moderately to severely active, with a Clinical Activity Score of 3 or more, a NOSPECS grade of 4 or more, and a duration of less than 3 months. Exclusion was applied to patients with uncontrolled infections, other autoimmune diseases, pregnancy or lactation. Diagnoses were established on the basis of clinical symptoms, serum thyroxine and TRAb, thyroid ultrasound, and orbital computed tomography. PBMCs were isolated from more than 8 ml of fresh peripheral blood by Ficoll-Paque density gradient centrifugation. Total RNA was extracted using Trizol reagent, and RNA quality was assessed on an Agilent 2100 Bioanalyzer. CDR1 is given as SEHNR and CDR2 as FQNEAQ, both from the germline V gene (reference sequence). The CDR3 goes from the cysteine to the phenylalanine over 13 residues. Here the CDR3 DNA is all that survives: 39 bases in frame from base 1. Cut back by 5 bases and 5 bases, the V and J ends lie 12 bases apart.

This clonotype was detected many times. What antigen it recognizes has not been identified. No base quality values were provided; no much bigger clone lies one nucleotide off. The TCR beta CDR3 regions were amplified from the RNA transcripts. The TCR CDR3 was subjected to a first round of RT-PCR using the HTBI primer set and the Qiagen OneStep RT-PCR kit. Libraries were constructed in a second round of multiplex PCR, after which size selection and purification were carried out. Libraries were sequenced paired-end with 100 bp reads on an Illumina HiSeq2000. The source study handled its data this way. SOAPnuke was used to process the raw data, with reads discarded if the reads contained adapters or uncalled bases, had a mean Phred below 15, or lacked an exact constant-primer or identifier match. High-quality paired reads were merged with COPE v1.2.5, and unique nucleotide sequences were defined as clonotypes. MiTCR v1.1 was used to align the clonotypes against IMGT TRBV, TRBD and TRBJ reference segments. The analysis was restricted to V-J combinations with a frequency above 0.0001, which together covered approximately 99% of the repertoires. The TCS score was defined as F50 (clonal expansion) divided by E x V (chaos), with BLOSUM62-based TCRdist calculated between CDR3 peptides within each V-J. Welch's t-statistics and random forest reduced approximately 520 V-J features to 13, which were used in a naive Bayes classifier (R e1071). TCRdb reworked the public reads: Q25 trimming with fastp, MiXCR clone assembly, productive beta chains retained. Each record represents a unique CDR3 protein, reported with the most common genes and DNA among its rows. TCRdb, not the authors, supplied the V and J calls. This sample comprises a few hundred thousand distinct CDR3 sequences, less than 20% of them detected only once. The ten largest clones take up roughly 40% of the sample.

The clonotype comes from a man between 50 and 59 years old with Graves' ophthalmopathy. Input material: blood. Rearrangement joined TRBV7-9 to TRBJ1-1; too little of a D gene remains to name it. CDR3 sequence: CASSNPGRTEAFF. At the DNA level, the sequence is TGTGCCAGCAGCAACCCCGGTCGAACTGAAGCTTTCTTT.